Below, one T cell receptor (beta chain) is given with its context. V gave up 4 bases and J gave up 3 bases; unmatched junction bases: 5. The CDR3 sequence is 15 residues long. CDR1 SGHVS and CDR2 FQNEAQ come from the germline V gene. The data are from a study of T cell changes during pregnancy in multiple sclerosis. TCRdb keeps only in-frame clones here, not all; method: immunoSEQ multiplex PCR. The table lists 35,000 to 50,000 clones, approximately 90% of them singletons. This sample comprised CD4+ T cells from peripheral blood mononuclear cells, obtained after pregnancy. This receptor was taken from a female donor with multiple sclerosis, enrolled in a pregnancy study. This chain connects TRBV7-8 to TRBJ2-2, with 7 bases lining up with TRBD1. CDR3: CASSWRQGDTGELFF. Here the CDR3 DNA reads TGTGCCAGCAGCTGGCGGCAGGGGGACACCGGGGAGCTGTTTTTT.